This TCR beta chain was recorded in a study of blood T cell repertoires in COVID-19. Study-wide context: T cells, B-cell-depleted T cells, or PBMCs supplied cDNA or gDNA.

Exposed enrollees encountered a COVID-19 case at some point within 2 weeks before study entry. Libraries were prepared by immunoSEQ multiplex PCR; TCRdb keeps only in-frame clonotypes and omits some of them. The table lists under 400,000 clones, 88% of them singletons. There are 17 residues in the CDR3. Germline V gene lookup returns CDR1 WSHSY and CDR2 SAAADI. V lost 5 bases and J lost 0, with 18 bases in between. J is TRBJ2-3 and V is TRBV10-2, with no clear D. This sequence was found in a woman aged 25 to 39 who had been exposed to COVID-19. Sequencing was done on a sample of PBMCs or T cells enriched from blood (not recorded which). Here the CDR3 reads CASSQNIGALSTDTQYF. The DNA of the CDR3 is TGCGCCAGCAGTCAGAATATCGGAGCGCTAAGCACAGATACGCAGTATTTT.